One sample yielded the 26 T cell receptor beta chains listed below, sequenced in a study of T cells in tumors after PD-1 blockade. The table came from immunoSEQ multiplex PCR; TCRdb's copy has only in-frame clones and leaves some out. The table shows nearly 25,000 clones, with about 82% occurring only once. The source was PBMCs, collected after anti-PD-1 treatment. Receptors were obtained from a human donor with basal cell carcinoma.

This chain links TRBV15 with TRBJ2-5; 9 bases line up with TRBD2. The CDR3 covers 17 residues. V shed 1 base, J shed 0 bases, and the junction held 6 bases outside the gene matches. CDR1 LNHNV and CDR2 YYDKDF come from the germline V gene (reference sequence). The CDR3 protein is CATSRGGGGAYQETQYF. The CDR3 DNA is TGTGCCACCAGCAGAGGAGGCGGGGGGGCATACCAAGAGACCCAGTACTTC.

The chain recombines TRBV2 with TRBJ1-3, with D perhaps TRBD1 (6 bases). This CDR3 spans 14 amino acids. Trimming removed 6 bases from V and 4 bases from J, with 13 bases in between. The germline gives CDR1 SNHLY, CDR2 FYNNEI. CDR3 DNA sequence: TGTGCCAGCAGCGACGCAACAGGGGGAAACACCATATATTTT. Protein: CASSDATGGNTIYF.

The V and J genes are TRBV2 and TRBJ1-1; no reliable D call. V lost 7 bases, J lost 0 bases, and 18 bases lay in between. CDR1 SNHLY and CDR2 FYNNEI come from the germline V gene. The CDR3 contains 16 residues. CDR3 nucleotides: TGTGCCAGCACAAAGGAGAGCGGCGGGTTGAACACTGAAGCTTTCTTT. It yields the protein CASTKESGGLNTEAFF. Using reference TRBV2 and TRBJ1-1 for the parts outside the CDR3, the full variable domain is EPEVTQTPSHQVTQMGQEVILRCVPISNHLYFYWYRQILGQKVEFLVSFYNNEISEKSEIFDDQFSVERPDGSNFTLKIRSTKLEDSAMYFCASTKESGGLNTEAFFGQGTRLTVV.

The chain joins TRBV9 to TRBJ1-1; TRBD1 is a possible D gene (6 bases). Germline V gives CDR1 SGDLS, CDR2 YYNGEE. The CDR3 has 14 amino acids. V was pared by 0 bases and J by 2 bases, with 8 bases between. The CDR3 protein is CASSVGQVNTEAFF. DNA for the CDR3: TGTGCCAGCAGCGTAGGACAGGTTAACACTGAAGCTTTCTTT.

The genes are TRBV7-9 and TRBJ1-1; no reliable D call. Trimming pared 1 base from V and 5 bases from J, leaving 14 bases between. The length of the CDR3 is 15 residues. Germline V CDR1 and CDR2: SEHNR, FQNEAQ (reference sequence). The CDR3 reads CASSLGEFEGTEAFF. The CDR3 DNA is TGTGCCAGCAGCTTAGGGGAGTTTGAAGGTACTGAAGCTTTCTTT.

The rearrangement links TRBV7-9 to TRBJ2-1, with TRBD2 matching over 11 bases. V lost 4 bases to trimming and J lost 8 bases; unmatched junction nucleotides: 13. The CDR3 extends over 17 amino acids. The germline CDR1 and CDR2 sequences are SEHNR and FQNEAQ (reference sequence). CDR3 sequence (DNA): TGTGCCAGCAGCTATGGACTGACTAGCGGGGTCAGGGATGAGCAGTTCTTC. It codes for CASSYGLTSGVRDEQFF.

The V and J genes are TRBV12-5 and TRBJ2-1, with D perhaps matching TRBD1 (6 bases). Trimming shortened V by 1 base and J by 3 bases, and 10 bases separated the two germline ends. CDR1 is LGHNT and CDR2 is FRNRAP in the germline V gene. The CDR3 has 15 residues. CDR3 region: CASGLGTAFYNEQFF. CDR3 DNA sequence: TGTGCTAGTGGTTTGGGGACAGCTTTCTACAATGAGCAGTTCTTC. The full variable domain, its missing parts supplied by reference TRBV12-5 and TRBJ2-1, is DARVTQTPRHKVTEMGQEVTMRCQPILGHNTVFWYRQTMMQGLELLAYFRNRAPLDDSGMPKDRFSAEMPDATLATLKIQPSEPRDSAVYFCASGLGTAFYNEQFFGPGTRLTVL.

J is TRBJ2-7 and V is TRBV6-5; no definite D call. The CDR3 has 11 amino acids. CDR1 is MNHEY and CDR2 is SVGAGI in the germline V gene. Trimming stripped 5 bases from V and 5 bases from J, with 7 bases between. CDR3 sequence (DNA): TGTGCCAGCAGTCCCTACAACGAGCAGTACTTC. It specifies CASSPYNEQYF.

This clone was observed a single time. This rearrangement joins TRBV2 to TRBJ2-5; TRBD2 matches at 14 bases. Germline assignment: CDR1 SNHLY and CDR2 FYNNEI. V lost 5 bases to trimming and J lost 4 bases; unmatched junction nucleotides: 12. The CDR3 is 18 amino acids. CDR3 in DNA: TGTGCCAGCAGTAAAGTGGGACTAGCGGGGGCAAAGGTAGAGACCCAGTACTTC. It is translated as CASSKVGLAGAKVETQYF.

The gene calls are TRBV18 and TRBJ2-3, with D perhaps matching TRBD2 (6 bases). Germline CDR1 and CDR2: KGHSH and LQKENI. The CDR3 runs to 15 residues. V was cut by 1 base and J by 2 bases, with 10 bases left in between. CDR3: CASSPQGGLTDTQYF. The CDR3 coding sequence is TGTGCCAGCTCACCACAGGGAGGACTCACAGATACGCAGTATTTT.

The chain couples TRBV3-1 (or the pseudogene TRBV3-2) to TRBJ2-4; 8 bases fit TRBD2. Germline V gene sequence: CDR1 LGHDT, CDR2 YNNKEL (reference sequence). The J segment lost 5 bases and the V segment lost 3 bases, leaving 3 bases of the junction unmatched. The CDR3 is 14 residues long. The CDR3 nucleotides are TGTGCCAGCAGCCAGCGGGGGGCTCAAAACATTCAGTACTTC. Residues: CASSQRGAQNIQYF.

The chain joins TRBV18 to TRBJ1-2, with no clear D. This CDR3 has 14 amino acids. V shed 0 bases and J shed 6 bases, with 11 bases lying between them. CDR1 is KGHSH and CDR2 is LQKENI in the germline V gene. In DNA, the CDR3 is TGTGCCAGCTCACCACCAGGAGGGCCGGATGGCTACACCTTC. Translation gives CASSPPGGPDGYTF. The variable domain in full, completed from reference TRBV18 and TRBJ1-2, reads NAGVMQNPRHLVRRRGQEARLRCSPMKGHSHVYWYRQLPEEGLKFMVYLQKENIIDESGMPKERFSAEFPKEGPSILRIQQVVRGDSAAYFCASSPPGGPDGYTFGSGTRLTVV.

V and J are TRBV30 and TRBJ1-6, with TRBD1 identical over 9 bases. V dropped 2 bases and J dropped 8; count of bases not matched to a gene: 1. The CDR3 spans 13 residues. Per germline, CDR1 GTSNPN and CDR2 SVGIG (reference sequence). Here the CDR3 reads CAWSRQGDSPLHF. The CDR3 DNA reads TGTGCCTGGAGTAGACAGGGGGATTCACCCCTCCACTTT.

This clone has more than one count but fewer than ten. CDR3: CTSSQTQGEANEKLFF. CDR3 DNA sequence: TGCACCAGCAGCCAGACTCAGGGGGAGGCTAATGAAAAACTGTTTTTT. The genes are TRBV1 and TRBJ1-4; the listed D gene, TRBD1, was not tested against the DNA. TRBV1 corresponds to a pseudogene. This CDR3 is built from 16 residues.

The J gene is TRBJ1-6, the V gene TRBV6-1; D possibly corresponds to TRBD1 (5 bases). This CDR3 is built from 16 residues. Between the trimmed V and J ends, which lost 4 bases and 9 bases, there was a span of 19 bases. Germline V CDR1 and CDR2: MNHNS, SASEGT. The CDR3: CASSGETDFISSPLHF. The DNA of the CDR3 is TGTGCCAGCAGTGGAGAGACAGACTTTATAAGTTCACCCCTCCACTTT.

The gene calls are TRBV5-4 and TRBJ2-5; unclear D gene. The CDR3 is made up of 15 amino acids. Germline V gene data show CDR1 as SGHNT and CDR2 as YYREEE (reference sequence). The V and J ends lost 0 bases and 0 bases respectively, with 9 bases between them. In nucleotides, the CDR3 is TGTGCCAGCAGCTTGGATAGGTCCAACCAAGAGACCCAGTACTTC. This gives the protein CASSLDRSNQETQYF.

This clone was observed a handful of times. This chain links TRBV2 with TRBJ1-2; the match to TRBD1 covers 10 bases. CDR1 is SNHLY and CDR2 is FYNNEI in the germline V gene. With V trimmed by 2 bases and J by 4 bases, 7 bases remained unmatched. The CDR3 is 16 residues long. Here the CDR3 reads CASSESGQGDGYGYTF. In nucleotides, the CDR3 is TGTGCCAGCAGTGAATCCGGACAGGGGGACGGCTATGGCTACACCTTC. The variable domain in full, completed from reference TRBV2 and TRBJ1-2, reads EPEVTQTPSHQVTQMGQEVILRCVPISNHLYFYWYRQILGQKVEFLVSFYNNEISEKSEIFDDQFSVERPDGSNFTLKIRSTKLEDSAMYFCASSESGQGDGYGYTFGSGTRLTVV.

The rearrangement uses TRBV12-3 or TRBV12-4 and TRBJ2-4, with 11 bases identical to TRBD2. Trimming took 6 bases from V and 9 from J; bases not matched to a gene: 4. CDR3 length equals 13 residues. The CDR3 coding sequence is TGTGCCAGCAGACTAGCGGGGGATAGCATTCAGTACTTC. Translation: CASRLAGDSIQYF.

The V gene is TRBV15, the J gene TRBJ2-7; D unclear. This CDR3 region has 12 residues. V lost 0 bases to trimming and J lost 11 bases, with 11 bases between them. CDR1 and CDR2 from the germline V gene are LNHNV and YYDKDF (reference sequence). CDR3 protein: CATSRDGQIKYF. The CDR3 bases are TGTGCCACCAGCAGAGATGGGCAGATAAAGTACTTC.

This CDR3 is CASSYQTGINVVNTEAFF. CDR3 bases: TGTGCCAGCAGTTACCAAACAGGGATTAACGTTGTGAACACTGAAGCTTTCTTT. The chain links TRBV6-2 or TRBV6-3 to TRBJ1-1; D possibly corresponds to TRBD1 (6 bases). The CDR3 is 18 residues long. The V and J ends lost 2 bases and 0 bases respectively, with 19 bases between them. The V gene's germline CDR1 is MNHEY and CDR2 SVGEGT.

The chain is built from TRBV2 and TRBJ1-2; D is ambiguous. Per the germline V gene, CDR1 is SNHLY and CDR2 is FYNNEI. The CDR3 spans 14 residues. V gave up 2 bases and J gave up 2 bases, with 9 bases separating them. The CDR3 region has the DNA TGTGCCAGCAGTGAACGACTGATGAACTATGGCTACACCTTC. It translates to CASSERLMNYGYTF.

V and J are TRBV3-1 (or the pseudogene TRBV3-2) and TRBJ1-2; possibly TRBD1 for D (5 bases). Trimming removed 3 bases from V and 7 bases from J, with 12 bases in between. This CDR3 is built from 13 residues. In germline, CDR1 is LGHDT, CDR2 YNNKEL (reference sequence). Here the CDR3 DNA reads TGTGCCAGCAGCCATAGGCAGGGTCTTGGCTACACCTTC. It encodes CASSHRQGLGYTF.

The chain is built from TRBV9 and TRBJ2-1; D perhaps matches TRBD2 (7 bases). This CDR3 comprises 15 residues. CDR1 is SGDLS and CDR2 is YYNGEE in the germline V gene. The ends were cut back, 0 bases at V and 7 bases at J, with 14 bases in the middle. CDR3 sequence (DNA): TGTGCCAGCAGCGTAGTCGGGGGGCCTGGGAATGAGCAGTTCTTC. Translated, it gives CASSVVGGPGNEQFF.

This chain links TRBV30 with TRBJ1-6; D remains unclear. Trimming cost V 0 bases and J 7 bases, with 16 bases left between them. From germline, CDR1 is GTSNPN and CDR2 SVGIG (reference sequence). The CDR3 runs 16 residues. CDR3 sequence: CAWSVFGNRVNSPLHF. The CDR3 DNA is TGTGCCTGGAGTGTCTTTGGGAACAGAGTAAATTCACCCCTCCACTTT.

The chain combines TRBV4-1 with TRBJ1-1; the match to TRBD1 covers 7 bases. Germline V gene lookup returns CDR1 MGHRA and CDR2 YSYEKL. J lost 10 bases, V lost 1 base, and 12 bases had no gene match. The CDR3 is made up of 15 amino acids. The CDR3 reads CASSQAQGEFVGAFF. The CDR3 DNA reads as TGCGCCAGCAGCCAAGCCCAGGGGGAATTTGTCGGAGCTTTCTTT.

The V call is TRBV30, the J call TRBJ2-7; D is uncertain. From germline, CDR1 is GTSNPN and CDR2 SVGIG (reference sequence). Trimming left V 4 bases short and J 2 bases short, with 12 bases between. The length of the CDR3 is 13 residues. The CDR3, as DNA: TGTGCCTGGAAGGCAGGACCCACCTACGAGCAGTACTTC. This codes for CAWKAGPTYEQYF.